This T cell receptor (beta chain) was identified during a study of human T cells and chemical hapten exposure. About the study: Application of 0.01% DPC to the upper back was done by patch test, with a reading at 6 days. General study points: Expanded TCRs made up significantly more big CDR3 similarity clusters than controls did.

This clonotype was observed a handful of times. Its antigen is as yet unknown. TCRdb itself ran the RACE reads through MiXCR, one entry per CDR3 protein. Here the sample spans more than 80,000 distinct CDR3 sequences, about 10% being singletons. The ends were cut back, 4 bases at V and 1 base at J, with 7 bases in the middle. Germline CDR1 is SQVTM and CDR2 is ANQGSEA. The CDR3 loop spans 12 amino acids. The time point is: patch test 3, about 24 weeks after DPC sensitization. Stated treatment: therapeutic diphenylcyclopropenone sensitization with weekly scalp DPC. RNA extraction used unfractionated whole blood as the source of total RNA.

This TCR was recovered from a woman between 50 and 59 years old with alopecia areata. Some clones in this sample may be carry-over from other donors' samples. The sequences come from whole blood, collected in connection with sensitization to the hapten diphenylcyclopropenone (DPC). V usage is TRBV29-1 and J usage is TRBJ1-2; the D is unclear. The CDR3 region has the DNA TGCAGCGTTGCAAACAGTAACTATGGCTACACCTTC. It translates to CSVANSNYGYTF. Using reference TRBV29-1 and TRBJ1-2 for the parts outside the CDR3, the full variable domain is SAVISQKPSRDICQRGTSLTIQCQVDSQVTMMFWYRQQPGQSLTLIATANQGSEATYESGFVIDKFPISRPNLTFSTLTVSNMSPEDSSIYLCSVANSNYGYTFGSGTRLTVV.